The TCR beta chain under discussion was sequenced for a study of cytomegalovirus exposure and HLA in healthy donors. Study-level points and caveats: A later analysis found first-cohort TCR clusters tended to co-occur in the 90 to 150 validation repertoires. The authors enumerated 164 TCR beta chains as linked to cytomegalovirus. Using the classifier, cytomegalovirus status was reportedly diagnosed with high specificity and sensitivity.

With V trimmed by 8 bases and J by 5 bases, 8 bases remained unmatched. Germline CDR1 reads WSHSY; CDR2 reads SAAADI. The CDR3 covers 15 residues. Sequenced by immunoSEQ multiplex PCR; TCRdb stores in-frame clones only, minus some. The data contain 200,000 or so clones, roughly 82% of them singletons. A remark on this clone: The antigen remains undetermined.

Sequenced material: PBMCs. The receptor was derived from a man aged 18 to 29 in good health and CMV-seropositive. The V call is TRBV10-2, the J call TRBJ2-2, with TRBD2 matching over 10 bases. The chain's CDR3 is CASESGRVGTGELFF. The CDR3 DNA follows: TGCGCCAGCGAAAGCGGGAGGGTCGGAACCGGGGAGCTGTTTTTT.